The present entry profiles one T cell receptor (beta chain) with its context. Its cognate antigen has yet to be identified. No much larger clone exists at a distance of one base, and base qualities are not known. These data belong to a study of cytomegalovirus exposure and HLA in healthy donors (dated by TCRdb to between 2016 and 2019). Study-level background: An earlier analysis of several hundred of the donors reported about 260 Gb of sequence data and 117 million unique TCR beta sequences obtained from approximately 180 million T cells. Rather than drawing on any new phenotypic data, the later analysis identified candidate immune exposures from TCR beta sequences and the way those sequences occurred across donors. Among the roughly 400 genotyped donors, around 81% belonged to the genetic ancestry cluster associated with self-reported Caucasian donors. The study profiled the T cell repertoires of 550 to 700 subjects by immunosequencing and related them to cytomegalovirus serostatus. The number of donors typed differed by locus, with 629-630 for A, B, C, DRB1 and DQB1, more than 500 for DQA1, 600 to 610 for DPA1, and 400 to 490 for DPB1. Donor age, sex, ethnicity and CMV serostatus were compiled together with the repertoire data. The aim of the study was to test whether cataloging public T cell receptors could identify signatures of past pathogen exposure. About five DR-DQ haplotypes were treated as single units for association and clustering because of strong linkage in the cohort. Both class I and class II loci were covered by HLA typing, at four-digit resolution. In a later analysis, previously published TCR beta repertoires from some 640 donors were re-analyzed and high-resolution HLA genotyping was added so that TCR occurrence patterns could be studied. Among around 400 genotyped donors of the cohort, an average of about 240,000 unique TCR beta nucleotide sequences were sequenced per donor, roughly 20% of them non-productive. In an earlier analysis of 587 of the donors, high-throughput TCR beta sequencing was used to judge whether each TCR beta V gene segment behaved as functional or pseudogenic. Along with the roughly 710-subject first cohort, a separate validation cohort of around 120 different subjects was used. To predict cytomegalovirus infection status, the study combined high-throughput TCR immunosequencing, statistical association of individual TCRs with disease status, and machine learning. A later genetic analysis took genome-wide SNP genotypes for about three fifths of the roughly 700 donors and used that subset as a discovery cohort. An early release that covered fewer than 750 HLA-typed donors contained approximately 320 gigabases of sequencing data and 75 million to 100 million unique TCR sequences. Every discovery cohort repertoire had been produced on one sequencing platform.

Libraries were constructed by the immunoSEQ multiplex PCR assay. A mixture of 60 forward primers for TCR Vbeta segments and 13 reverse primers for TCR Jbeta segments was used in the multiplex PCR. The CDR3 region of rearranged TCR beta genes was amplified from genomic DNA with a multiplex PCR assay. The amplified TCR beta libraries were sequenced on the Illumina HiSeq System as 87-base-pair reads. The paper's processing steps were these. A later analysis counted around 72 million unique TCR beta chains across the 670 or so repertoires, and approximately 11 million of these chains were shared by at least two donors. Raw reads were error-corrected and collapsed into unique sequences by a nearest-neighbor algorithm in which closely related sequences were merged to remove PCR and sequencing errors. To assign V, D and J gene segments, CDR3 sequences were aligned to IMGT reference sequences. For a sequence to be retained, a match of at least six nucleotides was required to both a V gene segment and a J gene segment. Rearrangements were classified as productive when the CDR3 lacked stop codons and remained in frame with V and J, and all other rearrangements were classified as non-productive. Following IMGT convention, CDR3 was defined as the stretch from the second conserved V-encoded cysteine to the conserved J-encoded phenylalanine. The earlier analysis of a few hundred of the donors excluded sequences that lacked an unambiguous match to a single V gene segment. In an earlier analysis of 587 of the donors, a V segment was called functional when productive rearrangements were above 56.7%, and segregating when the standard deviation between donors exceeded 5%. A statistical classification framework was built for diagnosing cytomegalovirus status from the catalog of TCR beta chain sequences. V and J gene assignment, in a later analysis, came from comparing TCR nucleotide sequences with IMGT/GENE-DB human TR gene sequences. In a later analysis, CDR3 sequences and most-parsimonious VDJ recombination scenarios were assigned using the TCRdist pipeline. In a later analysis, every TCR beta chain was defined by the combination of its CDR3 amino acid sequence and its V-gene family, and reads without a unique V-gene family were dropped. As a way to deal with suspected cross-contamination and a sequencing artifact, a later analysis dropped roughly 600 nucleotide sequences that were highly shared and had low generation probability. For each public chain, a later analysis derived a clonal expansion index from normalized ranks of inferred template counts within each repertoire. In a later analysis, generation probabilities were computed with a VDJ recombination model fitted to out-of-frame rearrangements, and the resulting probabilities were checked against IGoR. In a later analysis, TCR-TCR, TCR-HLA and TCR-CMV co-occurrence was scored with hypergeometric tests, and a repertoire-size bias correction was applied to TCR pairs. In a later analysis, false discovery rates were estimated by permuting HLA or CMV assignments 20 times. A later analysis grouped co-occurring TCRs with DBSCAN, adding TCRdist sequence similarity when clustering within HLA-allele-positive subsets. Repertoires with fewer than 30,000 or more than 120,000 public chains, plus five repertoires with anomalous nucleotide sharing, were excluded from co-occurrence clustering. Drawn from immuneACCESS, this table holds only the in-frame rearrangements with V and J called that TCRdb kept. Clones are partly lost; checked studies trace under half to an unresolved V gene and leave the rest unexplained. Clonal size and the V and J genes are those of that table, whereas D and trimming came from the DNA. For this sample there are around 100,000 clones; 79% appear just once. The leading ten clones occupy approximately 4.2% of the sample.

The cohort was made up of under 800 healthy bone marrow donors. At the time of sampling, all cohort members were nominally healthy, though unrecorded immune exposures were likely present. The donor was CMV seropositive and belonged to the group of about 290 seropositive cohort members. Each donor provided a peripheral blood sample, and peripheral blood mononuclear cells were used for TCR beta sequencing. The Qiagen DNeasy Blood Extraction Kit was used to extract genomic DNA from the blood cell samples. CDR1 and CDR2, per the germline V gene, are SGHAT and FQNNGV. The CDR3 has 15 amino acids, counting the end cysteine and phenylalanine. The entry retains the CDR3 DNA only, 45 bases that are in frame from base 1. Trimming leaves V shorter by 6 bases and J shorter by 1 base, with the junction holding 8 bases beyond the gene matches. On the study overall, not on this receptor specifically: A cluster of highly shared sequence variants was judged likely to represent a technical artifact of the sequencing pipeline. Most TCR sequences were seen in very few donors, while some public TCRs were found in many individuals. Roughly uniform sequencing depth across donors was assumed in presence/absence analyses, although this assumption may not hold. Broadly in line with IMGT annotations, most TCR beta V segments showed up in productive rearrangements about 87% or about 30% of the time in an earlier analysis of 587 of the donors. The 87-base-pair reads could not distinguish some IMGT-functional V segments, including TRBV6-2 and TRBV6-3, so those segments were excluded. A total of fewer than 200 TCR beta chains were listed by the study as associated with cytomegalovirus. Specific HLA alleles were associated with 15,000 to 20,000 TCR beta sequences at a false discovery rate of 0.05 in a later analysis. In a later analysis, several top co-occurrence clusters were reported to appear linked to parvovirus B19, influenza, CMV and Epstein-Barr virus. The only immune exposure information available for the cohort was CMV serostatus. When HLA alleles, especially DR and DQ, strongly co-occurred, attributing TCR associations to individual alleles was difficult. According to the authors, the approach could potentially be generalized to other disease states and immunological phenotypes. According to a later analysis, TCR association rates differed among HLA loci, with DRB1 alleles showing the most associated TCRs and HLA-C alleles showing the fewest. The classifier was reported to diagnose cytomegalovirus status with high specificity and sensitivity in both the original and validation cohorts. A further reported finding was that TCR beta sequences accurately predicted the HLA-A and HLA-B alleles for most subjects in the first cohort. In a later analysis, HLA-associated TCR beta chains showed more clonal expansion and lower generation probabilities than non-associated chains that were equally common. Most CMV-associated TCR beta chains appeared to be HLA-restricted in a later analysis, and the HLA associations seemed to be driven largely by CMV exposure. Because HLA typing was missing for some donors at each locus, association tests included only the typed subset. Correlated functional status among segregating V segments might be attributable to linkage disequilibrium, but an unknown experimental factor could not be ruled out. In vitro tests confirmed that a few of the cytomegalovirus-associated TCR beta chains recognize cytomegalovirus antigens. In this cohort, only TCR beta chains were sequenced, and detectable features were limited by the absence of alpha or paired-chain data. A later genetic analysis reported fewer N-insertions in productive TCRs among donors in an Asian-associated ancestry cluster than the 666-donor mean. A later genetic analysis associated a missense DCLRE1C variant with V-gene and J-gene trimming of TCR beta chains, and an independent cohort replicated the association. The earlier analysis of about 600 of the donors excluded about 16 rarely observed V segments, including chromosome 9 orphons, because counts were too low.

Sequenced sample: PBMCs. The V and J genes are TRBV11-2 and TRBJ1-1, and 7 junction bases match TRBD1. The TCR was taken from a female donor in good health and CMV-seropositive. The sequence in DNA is TGTGCCAGCAGAAAACCGGGACAGAAGAACACTGAAGCTTTCTTT. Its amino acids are CASRKPGQKNTEAFF.